These 26 T cell receptor beta chains were all obtained from the same sample, sequenced in a study of blood T cell repertoires in COVID-19. Clones were read by immunoSEQ multiplex PCR, and TCRdb kept only the in-frame ones, dropping some. This repertoire shows just over 300,000 clones, 85% to 90% found once; its top ten account for approximately 1.8%. The material sequenced was peripheral blood. Receptors were obtained from a woman aged 25 to 39 with COVID-19, enrolled during active disease.

The chain recombines TRBV15 with TRBJ2-7; the match to TRBD2 covers 9 bases. There are 15 residues in the CDR3. Germline V gene lookup returns CDR1 LNHNV and CDR2 YYDKDF (reference sequence). The trim removed 0 bases at V and 2 bases at J, leaving 2 bases unmatched. The DNA for the CDR3 is TGTGCCACCAGCAGAGATGGCGGGAGGGCCTACGAGCAGTACGTC. It translates to CATSRDGGRAYEQYV.

This chain uses TRBV3-1 (or the pseudogene TRBV3-2) with TRBJ1-4; no reliable D call. The V end was cut by 3 bases, the J end by 0 bases, with 5 bases between. The length of the CDR3 is 14 residues. CDR1 is LGHDT and CDR2 is YNNKEL in the germline V gene (reference sequence). CDR3: CASSHRATNEKLFF. CDR3 nucleotides: TGTGCCAGCAGCCATAGAGCAACTAATGAAAAACTGTTTTTT.

This clone appeared a single time. This chain uses TRBV6-6 with TRBJ2-7, with D possibly TRBD2 on 5 matching bases. Between the trimmed V and J ends, which lost 0 bases and 5 bases, there was a span of 17 bases. The CDR3 totals 16 residues. Germline CDR1 and CDR2: MNHNY and SVGAGI (reference sequence). In nucleotides, the CDR3 is TGTGCCAGCAGTTACTCGACCTTTGGGGAGTCAGACGAGCAGTACGTC. This encodes CASSYSTFGESDEQYV.

The J gene is TRBJ2-7, the V gene TRBV5-6, with D perhaps TRBD2 (6 bases). Germline V lookup: CDR1 SGHDT, CDR2 YYEEEE. The CDR3 contains 13 residues. Deletions cut 3 bases from V and 3 bases from J, with 10 bases between. As DNA, the CDR3 is TGTGCCAGCAGCTCCGGGACTGGCTACGAGCAGTACTTC. This encodes CASSSGTGYEQYF.

This clone was recorded once. This chain connects TRBV7-7 to TRBJ2-5; 9 bases agree with TRBD1. The CDR3 is made up of 14 amino acids. The germline V gene has CDR1 SSHAT and CDR2 FNYEAQ (reference sequence). J lost 4 bases, V lost 0 bases, and 0 bases had no gene match. CDR3: CASSLAGQGETQYF. DNA of the CDR3: TGTGCCAGCAGCTTAGCGGGACAGGGAGAGACCCAGTACTTC.

The V call is TRBV7-2, the J call TRBJ1-2; 7 bases agree with TRBD1. Trimming took 3 bases from V and 7 from J; bases not matched to a gene: 8. CDR1 is SGHTA, CDR2 FQGNSA, per germline. This CDR3 spans 14 amino acids. This chain's CDR3 is CASSFPMTGSGYTF. CDR3 nucleotide sequence: TGTGCCAGCAGCTTTCCTATGACAGGGAGTGGCTACACCTTC.

The chain uses TRBV24-1 and TRBJ2-1, with unresolved D. Germline V gives CDR1 KGHDR, CDR2 SFDVKD. V lost 4 bases and J lost 0, with 12 bases in between. The CDR3 is 16 residues long. The CDR3 DNA follows: TGTGCCACCAGTGACCCCCCGACTTACTCCTACAATGAGCAGTTCTTC. Translated, it gives CATSDPPTYSYNEQFF.

This chain links TRBV2 with TRBJ2-5; unclear D gene. The CDR3 is made up of 12 amino acids. CDR1 is SNHLY, CDR2 FYNNEI, per germline. With 6 bases removed from V and 1 base from J, the gap between germline ends came to 6 bases. The CDR3 nucleotides read TGTGCCAGCAGCGCAGGCCAAGAGACCCAGTACTTC. It yields the protein CASSAGQETQYF.

The chain is built from TRBV10-3 and TRBJ1-2; 9 bases agree with TRBD1. Trimming removed 9 bases from V and 2 bases from J; junction bases left unmatched: 7. The CDR3 spans 14 residues. The V gene's germline CDR1 is ENHRY and CDR2 SYGVKD. This chain's CDR3 is CAIRQGVTNYGYTF. CDR3 nucleotide sequence: TGTGCCATAAGACAGGGGGTCACCAACTATGGCTACACCTTC.

The rearrangement links TRBV12-3 or TRBV12-4 to TRBJ2-3; D not certain. The V and J ends lost 6 bases and 0 bases respectively, with 7 bases between them. The CDR3 contains 13 residues. The CDR3 nucleotides are TGTGCCAGCAGCCAATTCAGCACAGATACGCAGTATTTT. Translating it yields CASSQFSTDTQYF.

The V gene is TRBV6-5, the J gene TRBJ2-1, with 13 bases identical to TRBD2. The CDR3 is made up of 15 amino acids. The trim removed 6 bases at V and 5 bases at J, leaving 4 bases unmatched. The V gene's germline CDR1 is MNHEY and CDR2 SVGAGI. CDR3 coding DNA: TGTGCCAGCAGCGGACTAGCGGGGGCCCACAATGAGCAGTTCTTC. Amino acid sequence: CASSGLAGAHNEQFF.

Here the CDR3 reads CASSSEYQPQHF. DNA of the CDR3: TGTGCCAGCAGTTCCGAGTATCAGCCCCAGCATTTT. The chain uses TRBV12-3 or TRBV12-4 and TRBJ1-5; D is undetermined. The V end lost 4 bases, the J end lost 5 bases, and 6 bases lay between the germline ends. The CDR3 totals 12 residues.

The chain has TRBV19 and TRBJ1-2, with 7 bases lining up with TRBD1. There are 14 residues in the CDR3. V was pared by 4 bases and J by 4 bases, with 6 bases of the junction left unmatched. From germline, CDR1 is LNHDA and CDR2 SQIVND (reference sequence). DNA for the CDR3: TGTGCCAGTAGTACAAGGGACAGATTCTATGGCTACACCTTC. Translated, it gives CASSTRDRFYGYTF.

This rearrangement joins TRBV13 to TRBJ2-1, with D perhaps TRBD1 (5 bases). V shed 6 bases and J shed 5 bases, with 17 bases lying between them. The CDR3 loop spans 15 amino acids. Germline assignment: CDR1 PRHDT and CDR2 FYEKMQ (reference sequence). The CDR3 loop reads CASSSLARANNEQFF. In DNA, the CDR3 is TGTGCCAGCAGTTCTCTGGCCAGGGCGAACAATGAGCAGTTCTTC.

The chain combines TRBV14 with TRBJ2-2; D uncertain. The germline V and J ends were trimmed by 0 bases and 5 bases, with 10 bases remaining between them. CDR1 is SGHDN and CDR2 is FVKESK in the germline V gene. This CDR3 contains 15 residues. The CDR3 protein is CASSQDRSRTGELFF. The CDR3 bases are TGTGCCAGCAGCCAAGACAGGTCCAGAACCGGGGAGCTGTTTTTT.

The chain uses TRBV7-9 and TRBJ2-7; 7 bases are a match to TRBD1. Unmatched junction bases numbered 4, after V lost 5 bases and J lost 6 bases. The germline V gene encodes CDR1 SEHNR and CDR2 FQNEAQ (reference sequence). The CDR3 contains 12 residues. The CDR3 loop is CASSRGQFEQYF. Written as DNA, the CDR3 is TGTGCCAGCAGCCGGGGACAGTTCGAGCAGTACTTC.

This clone was picked up a small number of times. The rearrangement links TRBV2 to TRBJ2-3, with TRBD2 identical over 8 bases. Germline V gene data show CDR1 as SNHLY and CDR2 as FYNNEI. V lost 4 bases and J lost 5; bases outside the gene matches: 5. The CDR3 loop spans 14 amino acids. CDR3 sequence: CASSAGTRGDTQYF. CDR3 in DNA: TGTGCCAGCAGTGCCGGGACTAGGGGAGATACGCAGTATTTT.

The rearrangement uses TRBV12-3 or TRBV12-4 and TRBJ2-3, with D tentatively TRBD2 (6 bases). The CDR3 runs to 13 residues. V was clipped by 4 bases and J by 11 bases, with 16 bases between them. Written as DNA, the CDR3 is TGTGCCAGCAGTTCCGAGTCGGGACTGTGGCAGTATTTT. Encoded protein: CASSSESGLWQYF.

The gene calls are TRBV6-5 and TRBJ1-5, with D tentatively TRBD1 (5 bases). V lost 9 bases and J lost 0, with 12 bases in between. Germline assignment: CDR1 MNHEY and CDR2 SVGAGI. CDR3 length: 14 residues. The CDR3, as DNA: TGTGCCAGTAGACAGCCAAATAGCAATCAGCCCCAGCATTTT. Encoded protein: CASRQPNSNQPQHF.

V is TRBV5-4 and J is TRBJ1-3, with 7 bases matching TRBD1. The V gene end was trimmed by 4 bases and the J gene end by 2 bases; junction bases not matched to a gene: 12. Germline V gene sequence: CDR1 SGHNT, CDR2 YYREEE (reference sequence). The CDR3 is 17 residues long. In DNA form, the CDR3 reads TGTGCCAGCAGCGCGCGACAGGGAAGGAAGACTGGAAACACCATATATTTT. This gives the protein CASSARQGRKTGNTIYF.

The chain carries TRBV4-1 and TRBJ2-2; D perhaps matches TRBD2 (5 bases). The V gene lost 0 bases and the J gene lost 1 base, with 15 bases spanning the gap. CDR3 length: 18 amino acids. The germline gives CDR1 MGHRA, CDR2 YSYEKL. As DNA, the CDR3 is TGCGCCAGCAGCCAAGAGAGGGCAGGAAGATTGAACACCGGGGAGCTGTTTTTT. It encodes CASSQERAGRLNTGELFF.

This chain uses TRBV2 with TRBJ2-1; no clear D. V shed 4 bases and J shed 6 bases, with 10 bases lying between them. The CDR3 has 13 amino acids. In germline, CDR1 is SNHLY, CDR2 FYNNEI. CDR3 DNA sequence: TGTGCCAGCAGTGGAGGTCAAGGCAATGAGCAGTTCTTC. Its translation: CASSGGQGNEQFF.

This clone appeared once. V gene TRBV7-2 combines with J gene TRBJ2-2, with D maybe TRBD2 (6 bases). The CDR3 extends over 17 amino acids. The germline gives CDR1 SGHTA, CDR2 FQGNSA. Trimming left V 0 bases short and J 5 bases short, with 16 bases between. CDR3 region: CASSLAGGTAWTGELFF. DNA for the CDR3: TGTGCCAGCAGCTTAGCGGGGGGAACCGCGTGGACCGGGGAGCTGTTTTTT.

CDR3: CASSQERGSIYF. Here the CDR3 DNA reads TGTGCCAGCAGCCAAGAAAGGGGCTCCATATATTTT. The chain has TRBV14 and TRBJ1-3, with D perhaps matching TRBD1 (5 bases). In germline, CDR1 is SGHDN, CDR2 FVKESK. The CDR3 runs to 12 residues. The V gene lost 0 bases and the J gene lost 11 bases, with 8 bases spanning the gap.

The gene calls are TRBV29-1 and TRBJ1-2; weak D call: TRBD1 (5 bases). Germline V gene sequence: CDR1 SQVTM, CDR2 ANQGSEA. The CDR3 is made up of 13 amino acids. V was trimmed by 4 bases and J by 2 bases, leaving 11 bases between them. CDR3 coding DNA: TGCAGCGTTGGGCAGGACAACAACTATGGCTACACCTTC. Protein product: CSVGQDNNYGYTF.

V and J are TRBV15 and TRBJ2-3, with 9 bases aligning to TRBD2. The germline V gene has CDR1 LNHNV and CDR2 YYDKDF (reference sequence). Trimming at V came to 5 bases and at J to 5 bases, leaving 11 bases not matched to a gene. The CDR3 is 16 amino acids. CDR3 sequence: CATSSRGGRARDTQYF. The CDR3 bases are TGTGCCACCAGCTCGCGGGGGGGCCGGGCCAGAGATACGCAGTATTTT.